This entry features one T cell receptor beta chain sequence. This sample stems from a study of blood T cell repertoires in COVID-19. The wider study: Sample material is recorded as cDNA or gDNA derived from T cells, B-cell-depleted T cells, or PBMCs.

Original processing notes: Amplified reference gene primers provided the basis for estimating nucleated cell counts. Repertoires were generated with immunoSEQ multiplex PCR, while TCRdb's copy carries only in-frame clones and drops some. That table supplies the V and J calls and clone size; D and trimming were determined from the DNA. The sample records roughly 97,000 clones, 90% to 95% being singletons. This clonotype was obtained from a human donor in a cohort sampled during active COVID-19. Material: peripheral blood.

The CDR3 protein is CASSAGNSPLHF. CDR3 nucleotide sequence: TGTGCCAGTAGTGCAGGGAATTCACCCCTCCACTTT. This sequence joins TRBV19 and TRBJ1-6; possibly TRBD1 for D (5 bases). CDR3 length: 12 amino acids. Trimming pared 5 bases from V and 7 bases from J, leaving 6 bases between. The germline CDR1 and CDR2 sequences are LNHDA and SQIVND (reference sequence).